The present T cell receptor beta chain was sequenced within a study of T cell changes during pregnancy in multiple sclerosis. Generated by immunoSEQ multiplex PCR, the TCRdb table keeps only in-frame clones and is missing some. The repertoire includes about 120,000 clones, 93% of them detected once, and roughly 6.2% sits in the top ten. This CDR3 contains 16 residues. Trimming removed 3 bases from V and 3 bases from J; junction bases left unmatched: 4. The germline CDR1 and CDR2 sequences are KGHSH and LQKENI. As concerns this clone: Other DNA sequences of this sample code for an identical CDR3.

This sequence joins TRBV18 and TRBJ2-3; TRBD2 aligns across 12 bases. Sequencing was performed on peripheral blood, taken before pregnancy. This clonotype was obtained from a female donor with multiple sclerosis, enrolled in a pregnancy study. The DNA for the CDR3 is TGTGCCAGCTCACCCGGTCTAGCGGGGGGGACAGATACGCAGTATTTT. Amino acids: CASSPGLAGGTDTQYF.